The present T cell receptor beta chain was sequenced within a study of T cell repertoires in cytomegalovirus infection. In the study overall: The study used recently identified HLA-C-restricted and well-studied HLA-B-restricted CMV epitopes. It can be stated that public TCR beta signatures indicated CMV infection as well as a matching HLA type.

TCRdb reprocessed the reads via MiXCR and lists one record per CDR3 protein. The table shows 680,000 or so distinct CDR3 sequences, with roughly 30% occurring only once. Study observations and caveats: The study identified carriers of CMV plus the relevant HLA from cumulative public TCR beta family frequency. The ex vivo response showed dominance by HLA-C-restricted CMV-specific TCR beta clonotypes.

This clonotype has more than one count but fewer than ten. Its antigen remains unknown. The starting material was cultured PBMCs, obtained from culture after CMV antigen stimulation. This clonotype was obtained from a human donor in good health (CMV status not recorded). Some clones in this sample may be carry-over from other donors' samples.

In nucleotides, the CDR3 is TGTGCCAGCAGCGTAGGGGTCGGTGAGCAGTTCTTC. Protein product: CASSVGVGEQFF. V and J are TRBV9 and TRBJ2-1; D not certain. The CDR3 is 12 residues long. Germline V CDR1 and CDR2: SGDLS, YYNGEE. The ends were cut back, 0 bases at V and 9 bases at J, with 7 bases in the middle.